The present entry profiles one T cell receptor (beta chain) with its context. These data belong to a study of patients and donors after allogeneic stem cell transplantation. The CDR3 loop spans 16 amino acids. J lost 4 bases, V lost 2 bases, and 9 bases had no gene match. MiXCR, run by TCRdb on the RT-PCR reads, gives a single entry per CDR3 protein. Of 400,000 to 500,000 distinct CDR3 sequences in the sample, 16% are singletons; the top ten hold around 7.2%. Material for sequencing was blood, either unsorted or a sorted T cell fraction (not recorded which). The TCR originated in a human donor who was either an allogeneic HSCT recipient or a stem cell or donor lymphocyte infusion donor (not recorded which). It is not recorded whose cells these are; they may come from a transplant donor. V usage is TRBV12-3 or TRBV12-4 and J usage is TRBJ2-5; 8 bases agree with TRBD2. The CDR3 is CASSLWGAGDRETQYF. As DNA, the CDR3 is TGTGCCAGCAGTTTATGGGGAGCGGGAGATCGAGAGACCCAGTACTTC.